This T cell receptor beta chain was identified during a study of OX40 agonist ivuxolimab in advanced cancers. Germline V gene lookup returns CDR1 WSHSY and CDR2 SAAADI. The CDR3 spans 13 residues. V was trimmed by 6 bases and J by 5 bases, leaving 13 bases between them. Method: immunoSEQ multiplex PCR; TCRdb's copy keeps in-frame clones and lacks some. The sample shows 70,000 to 95,000 clones, around 90% of them seen only once. This TCR was recovered from an adult with an advanced solid tumor such as melanoma, head and neck, liver or kidney cancer. The chain combines TRBV10-2 with TRBJ2-5; D call uncertain. The specimen comprised CD4+ or CD8+ T cells sorted from blood, sampled in a trial of the OX40 agonist ivuxolimab. This chain's CDR3 is CASRNQDGETQYF. Written as DNA, the CDR3 is TGCGCCAGCAGAAACCAGGACGGCGAGACCCAGTACTTC.